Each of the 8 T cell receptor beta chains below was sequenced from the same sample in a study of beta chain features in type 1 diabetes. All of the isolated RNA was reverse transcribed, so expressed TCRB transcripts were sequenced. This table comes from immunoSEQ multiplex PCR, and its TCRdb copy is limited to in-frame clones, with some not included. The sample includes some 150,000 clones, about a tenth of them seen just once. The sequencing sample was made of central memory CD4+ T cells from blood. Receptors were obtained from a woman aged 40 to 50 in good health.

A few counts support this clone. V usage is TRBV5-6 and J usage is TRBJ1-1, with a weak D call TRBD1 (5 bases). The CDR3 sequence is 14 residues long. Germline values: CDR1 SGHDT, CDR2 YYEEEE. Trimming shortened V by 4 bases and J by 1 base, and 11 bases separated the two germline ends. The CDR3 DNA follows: TGTGCCAGCAGCCTCCAGGGAGGGAACACTGAAGCTTTCTTT. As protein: CASSLQGGNTEAFF. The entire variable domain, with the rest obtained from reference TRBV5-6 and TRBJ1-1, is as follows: DAGVTQSPTHLIKTRGQQVTLRCSPKSGHDTVSWYQQALGQGPQFIFQYYEEEERQRGNFPDRFSGHQFPNYSSELNVNALLLGDSALYLCASSLQGGNTEAFFGQGTRLTVV.

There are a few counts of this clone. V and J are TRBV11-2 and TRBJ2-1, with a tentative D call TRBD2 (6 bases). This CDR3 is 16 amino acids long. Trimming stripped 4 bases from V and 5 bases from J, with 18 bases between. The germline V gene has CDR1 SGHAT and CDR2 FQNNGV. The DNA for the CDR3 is TGTGCCAGCAGCTCAATCCCGGAGGGGAAAAACAATGAGCAGTTCTTC. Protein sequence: CASSSIPEGKNNEQFF.

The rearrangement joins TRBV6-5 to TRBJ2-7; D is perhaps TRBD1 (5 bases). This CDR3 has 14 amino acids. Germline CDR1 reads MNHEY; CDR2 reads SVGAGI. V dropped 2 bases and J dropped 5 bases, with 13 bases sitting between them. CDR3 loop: CASSYDRHGHEQYF. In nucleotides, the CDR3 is TGTGCCAGCAGTTACGACAGACACGGCCACGAGCAGTACTTC.

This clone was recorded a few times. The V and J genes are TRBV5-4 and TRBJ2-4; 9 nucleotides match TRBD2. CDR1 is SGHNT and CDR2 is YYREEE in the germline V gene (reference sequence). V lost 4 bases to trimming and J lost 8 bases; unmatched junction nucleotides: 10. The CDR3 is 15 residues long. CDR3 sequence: CASSPGGGAWDIQYF. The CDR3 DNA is TGTGCCAGCAGCCCCGGCGGGGGGGCCTGGGACATTCAGTACTTC. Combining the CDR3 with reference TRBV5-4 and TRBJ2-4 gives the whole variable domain ETGVTQSPTHLIKTRGQQVTLRCSSQSGHNTVSWYQQALGQGPQFIFQYYREEENGRGNFPPRFSGLQFPNYSSELNVNALELDDSALYLCASSPGGGAWDIQYFGAGTRLSVL.

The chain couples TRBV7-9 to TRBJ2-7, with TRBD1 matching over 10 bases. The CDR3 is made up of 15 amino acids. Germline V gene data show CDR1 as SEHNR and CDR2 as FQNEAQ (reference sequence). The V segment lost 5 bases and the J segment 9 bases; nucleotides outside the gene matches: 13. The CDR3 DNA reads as TGTGCCAGCAGCCCGAGGGACAGGGGCGTATTGGGGCAGTACTTC. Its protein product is CASSPRDRGVLGQYF. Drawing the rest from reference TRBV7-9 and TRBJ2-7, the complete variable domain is DTGVSQNPRHKITKRGQNVTFRCDPISEHNRLYWYRQTLGQGPEFLTYFQNEAQLEKSRLLSDRFSAERPKGSFSTLEIQRTEQGDSAMYLCASSPRDRGVLGQYFGPGTRLTVT.

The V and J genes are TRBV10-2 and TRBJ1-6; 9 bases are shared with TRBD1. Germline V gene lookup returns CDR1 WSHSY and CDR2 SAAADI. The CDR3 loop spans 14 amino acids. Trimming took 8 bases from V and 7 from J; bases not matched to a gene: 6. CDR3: CASGGTGNNSPLHF. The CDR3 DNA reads TGCGCCAGCGGGGGGACAGGGAACAATTCACCCCTCCACTTT.

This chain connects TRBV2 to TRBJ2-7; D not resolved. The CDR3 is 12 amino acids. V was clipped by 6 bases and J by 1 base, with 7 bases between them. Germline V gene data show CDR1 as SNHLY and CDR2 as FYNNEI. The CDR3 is CASRASSYEQYF. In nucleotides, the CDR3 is TGTGCCAGCAGGGCTTCGTCCTACGAGCAGTACTTC.

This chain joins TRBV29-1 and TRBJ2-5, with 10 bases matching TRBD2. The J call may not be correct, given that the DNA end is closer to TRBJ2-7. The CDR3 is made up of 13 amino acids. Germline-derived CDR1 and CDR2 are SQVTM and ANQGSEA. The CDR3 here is CSASLAGRDEQYF. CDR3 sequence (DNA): TGCAGCGCCTCACTAGCGGGGAGGGACGAGCAGTACTTC.